The source of this T cell receptor (beta chain) is a study of coeliac disease. Overall study: Coeliac patients had active, refractory type I, or gluten-free-diet-controlled disease. Notes on the study in general: The authors considered this approach unsuitable for unbiased detection of gliadin-specific T cells. Largely private TRB repertoires meant most sequences were sample-unique. Lower clonality than controls marked TRB and TRG repertoires from active celiac intraepithelial and lamina propria samples.

The data were produced by immunoSEQ multiplex PCR, yet TCRdb's version contains in-frame clones alone and is incomplete. Of 3,000 to 4,000 clones listed, approximately 70% are singletons. This clone was counted only a few times. Its cognate antigen is unknown. The sequence came from a woman aged 55 to 70 with active celiac disease. The specimen was intraepithelial lymphocytes from the gut.

CDR3 DNA sequence: TGTGCCAGCAGCGGAAGGGACAGGGACTACGAGCAGTACTTC. It encodes CASSGRDRDYEQYF. The chain is built from TRBV9 and TRBJ2-7; TRBD1 matches at 9 bases. The CDR3 runs to 14 residues. The V and J ends lost 3 bases and 3 bases, in that order; junction bases with no gene match: 4. CDR1 is SGDLS, CDR2 YYNGEE, per germline. The variable domain in full, with the rest retrieved from reference TRBV9 and TRBJ2-7, is DSGVTQTPKHLITATGQRVTLRCSPRSGDLSVYWYQQSLDQGLQFLIQYYNGEERAKGNILERFSAQQFPDLHSELNLSSLELGDSALYFCASSGRDRDYEQYFGPGTRLTVT.